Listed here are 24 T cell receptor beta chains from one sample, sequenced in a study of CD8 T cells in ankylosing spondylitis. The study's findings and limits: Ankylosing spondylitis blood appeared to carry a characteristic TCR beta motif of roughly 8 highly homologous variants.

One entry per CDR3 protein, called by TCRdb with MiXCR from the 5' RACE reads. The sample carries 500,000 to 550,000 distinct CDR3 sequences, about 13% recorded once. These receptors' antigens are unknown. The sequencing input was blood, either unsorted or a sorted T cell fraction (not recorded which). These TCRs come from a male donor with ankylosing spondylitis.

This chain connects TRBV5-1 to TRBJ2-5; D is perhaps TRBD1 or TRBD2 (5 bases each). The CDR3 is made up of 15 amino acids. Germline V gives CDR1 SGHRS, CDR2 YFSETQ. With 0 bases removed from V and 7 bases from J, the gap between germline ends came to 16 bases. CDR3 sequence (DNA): TGCGCCAGCAGCTTGGAAGACAGCCTACGGGGGACCCAGTACTTC. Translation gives CASSLEDSLRGTQYF.

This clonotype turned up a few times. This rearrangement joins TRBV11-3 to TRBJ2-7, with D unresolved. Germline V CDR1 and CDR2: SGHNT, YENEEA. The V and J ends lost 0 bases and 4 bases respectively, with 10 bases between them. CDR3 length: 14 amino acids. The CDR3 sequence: CASSLDPATYEQYV. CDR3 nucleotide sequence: TGTGCCAGCAGCTTAGATCCGGCAACTTACGAGCAGTACGTC.

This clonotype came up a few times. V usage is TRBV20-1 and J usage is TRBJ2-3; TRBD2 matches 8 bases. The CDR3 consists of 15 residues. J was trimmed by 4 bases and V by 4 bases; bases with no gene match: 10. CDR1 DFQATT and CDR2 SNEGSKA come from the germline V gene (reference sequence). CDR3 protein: CSANPGLEFPDTQYF. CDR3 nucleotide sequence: TGCAGTGCTAACCCGGGACTAGAATTTCCAGATACGCAGTATTTT.

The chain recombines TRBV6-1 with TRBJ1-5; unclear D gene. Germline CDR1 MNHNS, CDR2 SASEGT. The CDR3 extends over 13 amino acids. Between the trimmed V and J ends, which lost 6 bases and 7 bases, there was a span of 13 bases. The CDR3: CASRGGESQPQHF. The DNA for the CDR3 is TGTGCCAGCAGGGGCGGGGAGTCCCAGCCCCAGCATTTT.

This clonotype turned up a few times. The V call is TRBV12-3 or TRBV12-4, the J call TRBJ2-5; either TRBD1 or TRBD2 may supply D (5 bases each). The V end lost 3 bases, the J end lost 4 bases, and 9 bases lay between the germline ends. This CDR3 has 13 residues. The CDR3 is CASSFVGVETQYF. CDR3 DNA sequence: TGTGCCAGCAGTTTCGTGGGGGTAGAGACCCAGTACTTC.

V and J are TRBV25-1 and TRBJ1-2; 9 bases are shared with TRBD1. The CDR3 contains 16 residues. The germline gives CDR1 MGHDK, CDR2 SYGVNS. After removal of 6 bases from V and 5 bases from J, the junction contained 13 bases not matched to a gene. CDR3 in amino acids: CASSPAPDRGVYGYTF. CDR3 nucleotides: TGTGCCAGCAGCCCCGCTCCCGACAGGGGGGTATATGGCTACACCTTC.

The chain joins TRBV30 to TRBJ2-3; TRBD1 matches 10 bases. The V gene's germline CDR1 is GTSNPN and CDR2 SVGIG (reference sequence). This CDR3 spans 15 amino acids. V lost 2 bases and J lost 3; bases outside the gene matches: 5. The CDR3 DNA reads TGTGCCTGGAGTCCGGGGACAGGGGTGACAGATACGCAGTATTTT. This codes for CAWSPGTGVTDTQYF.

CDR3 DNA sequence: TGCGCCAGCAGTAGGGGACAGGCACTACAAGAGACCCAGTACTTC. Protein product: CASSRGQALQETQYF. This sequence joins TRBV5-1 and TRBJ2-5; 8 bases agree with TRBD1. V lost 5 bases, J lost 2 bases, and 8 bases stayed unmatched. The CDR3 spans 15 residues. Germline values: CDR1 SGHRS, CDR2 YFSETQ. Complete variable domain (other parts from reference TRBV5-1 and TRBJ2-5): KAGVTQTPRYLIKTRGQQVTLSCSPISGHRSVSWYQQTPGQGLQFLFEYFSETQRNKGNFPGRFSGRQFSNSRSEMNVSTLELGDSALYLCASSRGQALQETQYFGPGTRLLVL.

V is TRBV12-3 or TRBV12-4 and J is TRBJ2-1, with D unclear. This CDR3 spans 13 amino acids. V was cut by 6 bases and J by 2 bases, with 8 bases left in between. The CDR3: CASSKGAYNEQFF. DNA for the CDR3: TGTGCCAGCAGCAAGGGCGCCTACAATGAGCAGTTCTTC.

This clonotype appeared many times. The DNA for the CDR3 is TGTGCCAGCAGGTTCGGGACAGGGGTAGAGACCCAGTACTTC. Its protein is CASRFGTGVETQYF. This rearrangement joins TRBV7-9 to TRBJ2-5; 10 bases align to TRBD1. The trim removed 6 bases at V and 4 bases at J, leaving 5 bases unmatched. The CDR3 has 14 amino acids. CDR1 and CDR2 from the germline V gene are SEHNR and FQNEAQ (reference sequence).

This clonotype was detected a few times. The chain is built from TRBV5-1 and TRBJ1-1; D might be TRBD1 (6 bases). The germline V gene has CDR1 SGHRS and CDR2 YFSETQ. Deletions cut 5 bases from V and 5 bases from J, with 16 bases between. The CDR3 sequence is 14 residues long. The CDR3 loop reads CASSPTGRGTEAFF. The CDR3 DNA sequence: TGCGCCAGCAGTCCAACAGGGCGGGGAACTGAAGCTTTCTTT.

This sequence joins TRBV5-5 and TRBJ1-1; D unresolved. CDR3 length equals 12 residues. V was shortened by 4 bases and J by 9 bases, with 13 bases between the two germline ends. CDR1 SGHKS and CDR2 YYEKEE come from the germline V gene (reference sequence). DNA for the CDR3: TGTGCCAGCAGCCTATTTCGGAGTAAAGCTTTCTTT. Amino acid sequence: CASSLFRSKAFF.

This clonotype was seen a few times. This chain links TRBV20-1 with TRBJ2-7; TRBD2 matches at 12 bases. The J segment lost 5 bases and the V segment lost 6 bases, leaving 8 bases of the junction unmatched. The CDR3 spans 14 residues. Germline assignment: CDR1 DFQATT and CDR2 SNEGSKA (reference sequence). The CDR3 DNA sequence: TGCAGTGCCCCAAGACCTAGCGGGGGGGACGAGCAGTACTTC. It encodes CSAPRPSGGDEQYF.

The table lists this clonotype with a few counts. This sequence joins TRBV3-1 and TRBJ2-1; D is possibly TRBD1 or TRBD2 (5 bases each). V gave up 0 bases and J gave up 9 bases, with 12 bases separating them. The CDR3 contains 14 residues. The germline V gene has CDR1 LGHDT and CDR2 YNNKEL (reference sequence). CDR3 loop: CASSQDRDRGEQFF. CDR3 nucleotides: TGTGCCAGCAGCCAAGATCGGGATAGGGGTGAGCAGTTCTTC.

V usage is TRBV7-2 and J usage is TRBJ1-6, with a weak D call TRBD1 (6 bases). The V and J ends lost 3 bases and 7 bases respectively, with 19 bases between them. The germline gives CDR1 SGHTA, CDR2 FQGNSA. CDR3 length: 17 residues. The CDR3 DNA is TGTGCCAGCAGCTTTGTTTTCTCCCCAGGGGTAAATTCACCCCTCCACTTT. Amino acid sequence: CASSFVFSPGVNSPLHF. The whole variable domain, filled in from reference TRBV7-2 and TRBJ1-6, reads GAGVSQSPSNKVTEKGKDVELRCDPISGHTALYWYRQSLGQGLEFLIYFQGNSAPDKSGLPSDRFSAERTGGSVSTLTIQRTQQEDSAVYLCASSFVFSPGVNSPLHFGNGTRLTVT.

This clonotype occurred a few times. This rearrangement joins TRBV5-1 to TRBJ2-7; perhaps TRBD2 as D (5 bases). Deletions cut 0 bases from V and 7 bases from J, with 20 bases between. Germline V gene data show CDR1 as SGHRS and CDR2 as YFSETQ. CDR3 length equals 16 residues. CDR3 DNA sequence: TGCGCCAGCAGCTTGGGCGTTGCGGGCAATCCGGGGGAGCAGTACGTC. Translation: CASSLGVAGNPGEQYV.

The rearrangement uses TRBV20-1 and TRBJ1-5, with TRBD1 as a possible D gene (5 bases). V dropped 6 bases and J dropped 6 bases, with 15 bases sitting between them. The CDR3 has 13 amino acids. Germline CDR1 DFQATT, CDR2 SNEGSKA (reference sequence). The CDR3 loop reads CSAVAVGGQPQHF. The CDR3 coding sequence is TGCAGTGCGGTGGCGGTCGGGGGTCAGCCCCAGCATTTT.

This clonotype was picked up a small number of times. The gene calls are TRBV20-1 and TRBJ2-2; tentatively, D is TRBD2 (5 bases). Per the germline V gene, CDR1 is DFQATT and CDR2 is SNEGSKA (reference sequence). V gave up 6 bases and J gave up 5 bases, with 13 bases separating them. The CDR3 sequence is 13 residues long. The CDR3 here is CSAPNRGTGELFF. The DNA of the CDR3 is TGCAGTGCGCCTAACCGGGGAACCGGGGAGCTGTTTTTT.

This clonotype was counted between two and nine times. For the CDR3, the DNA is TGTGCCAGCAGTGAGTCGAGGGGCGAGGCACAAGAGACCCAGTACTTC. Translation gives CASSESRGEAQETQYF. The chain carries TRBV5-4 and TRBJ2-5, with D perhaps TRBD1 or TRBD2 (5 bases each). V shed 5 bases and J shed 2 bases, with 19 bases lying between them. Germline CDR1 reads SGHNT; CDR2 reads YYREEE (reference sequence). The CDR3 spans 16 residues.

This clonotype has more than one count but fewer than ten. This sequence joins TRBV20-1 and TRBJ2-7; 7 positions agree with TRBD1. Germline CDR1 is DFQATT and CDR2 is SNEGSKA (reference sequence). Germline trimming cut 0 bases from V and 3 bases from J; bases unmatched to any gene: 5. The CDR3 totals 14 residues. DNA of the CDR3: TGCAGTGCTAGAGAAACAGGGGACCACTACGAGCAGTACTTC. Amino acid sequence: CSARETGDHYEQYF.

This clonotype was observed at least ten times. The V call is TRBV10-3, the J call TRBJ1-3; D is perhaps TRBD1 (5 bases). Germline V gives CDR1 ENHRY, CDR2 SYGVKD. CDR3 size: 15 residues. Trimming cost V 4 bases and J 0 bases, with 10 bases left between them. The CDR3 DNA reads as TGTGCCATCAGTGGGGGGGTCGACTCTGGAAACACCATATATTTT. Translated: CAISGGVDSGNTIYF.

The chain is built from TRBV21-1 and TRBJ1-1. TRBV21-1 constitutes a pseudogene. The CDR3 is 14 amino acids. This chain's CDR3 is CASSKVGENTEAFF. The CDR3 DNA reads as TGTGCCAGCAGCAAGGTTGGAGAGAACACTGAAGCTTTCTTT.

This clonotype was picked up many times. The CDR3 protein is CASSLDGGQSNTEAFF. CDR3 sequence (DNA): TGCGCCAGCAGCTTGGACGGCGGGCAGTCGAACACTGAAGCTTTCTTT. The chain is built from TRBV5-1 and TRBJ1-1, with D unclear. The CDR3 is made up of 16 amino acids. V dropped 0 bases and J dropped 1 base, with 13 bases sitting between them. Looked up from germline, CDR1 is SGHRS and CDR2 is YFSETQ. Full variable domain (outside the CDR3, taken from reference TRBV5-1 and TRBJ1-1): KAGVTQTPRYLIKTRGQQVTLSCSPISGHRSVSWYQQTPGQGLQFLFEYFSETQRNKGNFPGRFSGRQFSNSRSEMNVSTLELGDSALYLCASSLDGGQSNTEAFFGQGTRLTVV.

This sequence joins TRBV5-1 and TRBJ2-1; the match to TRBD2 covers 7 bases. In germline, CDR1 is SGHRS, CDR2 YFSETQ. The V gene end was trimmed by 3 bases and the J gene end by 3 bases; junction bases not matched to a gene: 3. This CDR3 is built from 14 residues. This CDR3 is CASSSAGYYNEQFF. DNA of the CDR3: TGCGCCAGCAGCTCAGCGGGATACTACAATGAGCAGTTCTTC.